Presented here are 28 T cell receptor beta chains from one specimen sequenced in a study of T cells in Graves' hyperthyroidism and ophthalmopathy. RNA transcripts gave rise to amplified TCR beta CDR3 regions. Initially, a first-round RT-PCR of the TCR CDR3 employed the HTBI primer set. Via MiXCR, TCRdb re-called the multiplex PCR reads, giving one row per CDR3 protein. Of about 340,000 distinct CDR3 sequences in the sample, roughly 18% were seen once. The source material was blood. Source of these receptors: a woman between 45 and 60 years old with Graves' hyperthyroidism.

This clonotype was picked up many times. The rearrangement joins TRBV7-9 to TRBJ1-1, with 7 bases lining up with TRBD1. This CDR3 has 13 amino acids. V lost 5 bases and J lost 8; bases outside the gene matches: 8. From germline, CDR1 is SEHNR and CDR2 FQNEAQ (reference sequence). The CDR3 protein is CASSPPRTGEAFF. In DNA, the CDR3 is TGTGCCAGCAGCCCCCCCCGGACAGGCGAAGCTTTCTTT.

The J gene is TRBJ2-1, the V gene TRBV7-2, with D unresolved. Trimming left V 6 bases short and J 6 bases short, with 18 bases between. This CDR3 spans 15 amino acids. Looked up from germline, CDR1 is SGHTA and CDR2 is FQGNSA. The CDR3 DNA reads as TGTGCCAGCAGATCAACCGGATTTACTCTCAATGAGCAGTTCTTC. This encodes CASRSTGFTLNEQFF.

A note on this clonotype: The CDR3 carries no conserved terminal phenylalanine or tryptophan, so it likely arises from a read error. V gene TRBV12-3 or TRBV12-4 combines with J gene TRBJ1-2; D gene ambiguous. Trimming pared 10 bases from V and 4 bases from J, leaving 16 bases between. There are 13 residues in the CDR3. CDR3 residues: CATRALNIYGYTL. CDR3 in DNA: TGTGCCACCCGGGCCTTGAATATCTATGGCTACACCCTC.

This clonotype was found many times. V is TRBV5-1 and J is TRBJ1-1; D uncertain. Looked up from germline, CDR1 is SGHRS and CDR2 is YFSETQ. V gave up 4 bases and J gave up 4 bases, with 17 bases separating them. The CDR3 has 15 residues. CDR3 nucleotide sequence: TGCGCCAGCAGCCAGCCGGGCCTCGAGGGCACTGAAGCTTTCTTT. This translates into CASSQPGLEGTEAFF.

This chain connects TRBV27 to TRBJ1-1; 8 nucleotides align to TRBD1. Germline V CDR1 and CDR2: MNHEY, SMNVEV (reference sequence). CDR3 length: 14 residues. Trimming removed 5 bases from V and 9 bases from J; junction bases left unmatched: 11. CDR3: CASSTDREGNQAFF. The CDR3 DNA follows: TGTGCCAGCAGTACGGACAGGGAAGGTAATCAAGCTTTCTTT.

This clonotype was seen repeatedly, ten times or more. J is TRBJ2-7 and V is TRBV5-1; tentative D call: TRBD2 (6 bases). The length of the CDR3 is 15 residues. V lost 3 bases, J lost 0 bases, and 13 bases lay in between. CDR1 and CDR2 from the germline V gene are SGHRS and YFSETQ. CDR3 sequence reads: CASSSGTLDSYEQYF. CDR3 nucleotides: TGCGCCAGCAGCTCGGGGACTCTCGACTCCTACGAGCAGTACTTC.

The table lists this clonotype with a few counts. The chain has TRBV11-2 and TRBJ2-1; D uncertain. CDR1 and CDR2 (germline): SGHAT, FQNNGV. This CDR3 has 14 residues. Trimming left V 8 bases short and J 1 base short, with 12 bases between. This CDR3 reads CASGPDRSYNEQFF. The CDR3 DNA reads as TGTGCCAGCGGCCCTGACCGGTCCTACAATGAGCAGTTCTTC.

This clonotype has ten or more counts. The V call is TRBV20-1, the J call TRBJ1-5; 9 nucleotides match TRBD1. From germline, CDR1 is DFQATT and CDR2 SNEGSKA (reference sequence). There are 12 residues in the CDR3. V lost 6 bases to trimming and J lost 7 bases; unmatched junction nucleotides: 4. CDR3: CSARTGDQPQHF. As DNA, the CDR3 is TGCAGTGCCAGGACAGGGGACCAGCCCCAGCATTTT.

This chain uses TRBV10-3 with TRBJ1-2; D ambiguous. Germline values: CDR1 ENHRY, CDR2 SYGVKD. V shed 8 bases and J shed 13 bases, with 20 bases lying between them. This CDR3 is built from 12 residues. This CDR3 reads CAIGAEGGFCTF. Here the CDR3 DNA reads TGTGCCATCGGTGCGGAGGGAGGTTTCTGCACCTTC.

This clonotype was seen more than once but under ten times. V gene TRBV5-5 combines with J gene TRBJ1-2; 8 nucleotides line up with TRBD1. Germline trimming cut 0 bases from V and 6 bases from J; bases unmatched to any gene: 4. Germline V gives CDR1 SGHKS, CDR2 YYEKEE (reference sequence). The CDR3 has 14 residues. CDR3 region: CASSLDSGGDGYTF. In DNA, the CDR3 is TGTGCCAGCAGCTTGGACTCAGGGGGCGATGGCTACACCTTC.

This chain joins TRBV28 and TRBJ2-7; the match to TRBD2 covers 8 bases. This CDR3 contains 14 residues. Germline V lookup: CDR1 MDHEN, CDR2 SYDVKM. V shed 6 bases and J 3 bases; nucleotides not matched to a gene: 7. This CDR3 reads CASRRTGGGYEQYF. The CDR3 DNA sequence: TGTGCCAGCAGACGCACGGGGGGGGGCTACGAGCAGTACTTC.

The chain is built from TRBV7-6 and TRBJ1-1; 8 bases agree with TRBD1. This CDR3 region has 15 residues. With 0 bases clipped from V and 4 bases from J, the junction kept 4 bases outside the gene matches. Germline V gene lookup returns CDR1 SGHVS and CDR2 FNYEAQ. As DNA, the CDR3 is TGTGCCAGCAGCTTAGCGCTTACAGGGGGCACTGAAGCTTTCTTT. It codes for CASSLALTGGTEAFF. Drawing the rest from reference TRBV7-6 and TRBJ1-1, the complete variable domain is GAGVSQSPRYKVTKRGQDVALRCDPISGHVSLYWYRQALGQGPEFLTYFNYEAQQDKSGLPNDRFSAERPEGSISTLTIQRTEQRDSAMYRCASSLALTGGTEAFFGQGTRLTVV.

This clonotype occurred many times. The gene calls are TRBV7-8 and TRBJ2-5; 7 bases match TRBD1. Germline CDR1 is SGHVS and CDR2 is FQNEAQ. The trim removed 4 bases at V and 5 bases at J, leaving 4 bases unmatched. CDR3 size: 13 residues. CDR3: CASSWDRLETQYF. Here the CDR3 DNA reads TGTGCCAGCAGCTGGGACAGATTGGAGACCCAGTACTTC.

This chain links TRBV14 with TRBJ1-1, with D maybe TRBD1 (6 bases). This CDR3 comprises 14 residues. Germline V gives CDR1 SGHDN, CDR2 FVKESK. V gave up 5 bases and J gave up 0 bases, with 10 bases separating them. CDR3: CASSYRTVNTEAFF. CDR3 coding DNA: TGTGCCAGCAGCTACCGGACAGTGAACACTGAAGCTTTCTTT.

In this sample, this clonotype turned up many times. The gene calls are TRBV30 and TRBJ1-3; weak D call: TRBD1 (5 bases). Germline V gene data show CDR1 as GTSNPN and CDR2 as SVGIG (reference sequence). The CDR3 is made up of 14 amino acids. Between the trimmed V and J ends, which lost 2 bases and 0 bases, there was a span of 8 bases. The CDR3 protein is CAWSLGGSGNTIYF. In DNA, the CDR3 is TGTGCCTGGAGTTTGGGGGGCTCTGGAAACACCATATATTTT.

This clonotype was counted a few times. The chain recombines TRBV7-9 with TRBJ2-6; 7 bases match TRBD1. CDR1 is SEHNR and CDR2 is FQNEAQ in the germline V gene (reference sequence). The CDR3 covers 18 residues. After removal of 2 bases from V and 3 bases from J, the junction contained 10 bases not matched to a gene. CDR3 nucleotide sequence: TGTGCCAGCAGCTTAACTGTAGGGGGCTTGGTTGGGGCCAACGTCCTGACTTTC. It encodes CASSLTVGGLVGANVLTF.

This chain connects TRBV12-3 or TRBV12-4 to TRBJ1-1; 8 bases line up with TRBD1. This CDR3 has 14 residues. The ends lost 5 bases at V and 2 bases at J; junction bases unmatched: 4. The CDR3 sequence: CASSTTGANTEAFF. The CDR3 DNA sequence: TGTGCCAGCAGTACGACAGGGGCTAACACTGAAGCTTTCTTT.

This clonotype was counted a few times. The V and J genes are TRBV20-1 and TRBJ1-6; 9 bases align to TRBD1. With V trimmed by 5 bases and J by 10 bases, 12 bases remained unmatched. The CDR3 has 15 residues. Germline CDR1 and CDR2: DFQATT and SNEGSKA (reference sequence). The CDR3 reads CSAQPGQGAGSPLHF. In nucleotides, the CDR3 is TGCAGTGCTCAACCGGGACAGGGTGCAGGCTCACCCCTCCACTTT.

This clonotype has only a few counts. The genes are TRBV2 and TRBJ2-3; 13 bases are a match to TRBD2. The CDR3 has 16 residues. V lost 6 bases to trimming and J lost 5 bases; unmatched junction nucleotides: 8. Germline values: CDR1 SNHLY, CDR2 FYNNEI. CDR3 residues: CASRRGTSGEVDTQYF. The DNA for the CDR3 is TGTGCCAGCAGAAGGGGGACTAGCGGGGAAGTAGATACGCAGTATTTT. The variable domain in full, with the rest retrieved from reference TRBV2 and TRBJ2-3, is EPEVTQTPSHQVTQMGQEVILRCVPISNHLYFYWYRQILGQKVEFLVSFYNNEISEKSEIFDDQFSVERPDGSNFTLKIRSTKLEDSAMYFCASRRGTSGEVDTQYFGPGTRLTVL.

This clonotype was counted a few times. The chain links TRBV6-5 to TRBJ1-2, with 12 bases matching TRBD1. This CDR3 region has 17 residues. Germline trimming cut 0 bases from V and 6 bases from J; bases unmatched to any gene: 8. CDR1 is MNHEY, CDR2 SVGAGI, per germline. The CDR3 here is CASSYSGTGGWSDGYTF. The CDR3 bases are TGTGCCAGCAGTTACTCCGGGACAGGGGGCTGGAGTGATGGCTACACCTTC.

This rearrangement joins TRBV30 to TRBJ2-7; TRBD1 matches at 8 bases. CDR3 length: 14 amino acids. The V and J ends lost 0 bases and 5 bases, in that order; junction bases with no gene match: 6. Germline CDR1 reads GTSNPN; CDR2 reads SVGIG (reference sequence). CDR3 DNA sequence: TGTGCCTGGAGTGTAGGACAGGGAGGCAACGAGCAGTACTTC. It translates to CAWSVGQGGNEQYF.

V usage is TRBV5-1 and J usage is TRBJ2-1; TRBD1 might be the D (6 bases). Germline assignment: CDR1 SGHRS and CDR2 YFSETQ. V gave up 0 bases and J gave up 1 base, with 11 bases separating them. The CDR3 extends over 16 amino acids. The CDR3 reads CASSLEQGASYNEQFF. In nucleotides, the CDR3 is TGCGCCAGCAGCTTGGAACAGGGTGCGTCCTACAATGAGCAGTTCTTC.

This clonotype has only a few counts. V and J are TRBV2 and TRBJ2-5; perhaps TRBD1 as D (6 bases). CDR1 and CDR2 (germline): SNHLY, FYNNEI. V was cut by 2 bases and J by 7 bases, with 17 bases left in between. The CDR3 is made up of 15 amino acids. The CDR3 bases are TGTGCCAGCAGTGAAATCACGACAGGAGGTGGGACCCAGTACTTC. As protein: CASSEITTGGGTQYF.

This clonotype was detected many times. The chain links TRBV6-1 to TRBJ1-5, with unresolved D. CDR1 and CDR2 from the germline V gene are MNHNS and SASEGT. The ends were cut back, 2 bases at V and 6 bases at J, with 11 bases in the middle. The CDR3 covers 14 residues. The CDR3 protein is CASSEQTGSQPQHF. CDR3 nucleotides: TGTGCCAGCAGTGAACAGACGGGCAGTCAGCCCCAGCATTTT.

This chain connects TRBV7-8 to TRBJ2-1; the D gene could be TRBD1 or TRBD2 (7 bases each). This CDR3 is built from 16 residues. V was pared by 2 bases and J by 8 bases, with 19 bases between. Germline CDR1 and CDR2: SGHVS and FQNEAQ. The DNA of the CDR3 is TGTGCCAGCAGCTTATATCACGGACAGGCGGGGGATGAGCAGTTCTTC. Translated: CASSLYHGQAGDEQFF.

This clonotype was seen only a few times. The CDR3 DNA reads as TGCGCCAGCAGCTTACGGACAGGGGCTGCTTATGGCTACACCTTC. Translated, it gives CASSLRTGAAYGYTF. J is TRBJ1-2 and V is TRBV5-1, with TRBD1 matching 9 bases. With V trimmed by 2 bases and J by 5 bases, 7 bases remained unmatched. CDR3 length equals 15 residues. Germline lookup yields CDR1 SGHRS and CDR2 YFSETQ.

This clonotype was counted many times. The chain has TRBV2 and TRBJ1-1; D gene ambiguous. CDR3 length equals 14 residues. Germline lookup yields CDR1 SNHLY and CDR2 FYNNEI. Trimming shortened V by 6 bases and J by 7 bases, and 18 bases separated the two germline ends. The CDR3 region has the DNA TGTGCCAGCAGGTCGGGGTCCGTCCCCAATGAAGCTTTCTTT. Its translation: CASRSGSVPNEAFF.

This clonotype was seen at least ten times. The rearrangement links TRBV10-3 to TRBJ1-1; D is perhaps TRBD1 (6 bases). V was shortened by 0 bases and J by 3 bases, with 11 bases between the two germline ends. The germline gives CDR1 ENHRY, CDR2 SYGVKD. The CDR3 length is 15 residues. CDR3 region: CAISESPGADTEAFF. Written as DNA, the CDR3 is TGTGCCATCAGTGAGTCCCCGGGGGCTGACACTGAAGCTTTCTTT.